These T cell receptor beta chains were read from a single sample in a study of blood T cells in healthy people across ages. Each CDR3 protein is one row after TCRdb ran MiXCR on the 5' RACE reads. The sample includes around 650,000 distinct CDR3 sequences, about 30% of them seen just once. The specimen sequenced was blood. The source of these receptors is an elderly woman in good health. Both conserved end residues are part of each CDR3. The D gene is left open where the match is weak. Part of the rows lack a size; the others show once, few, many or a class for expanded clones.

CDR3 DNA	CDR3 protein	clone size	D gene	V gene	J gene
TGCAGTGCTCGCGCAAGGGAGGGATCAGCCTTCGAGCAGTACTTC	CSARAREGSAFEQYF	-	TRBD2	TRBV20-1	TRBJ2-7
TGTGCCATCAGTGAGTCGCTCACAGGCGGGAGAAATACGCAGTATTTT	CAISESLTGGRNTQYF	many	TRBD2	TRBV10-3	TRBJ2-3
TGTGCCAGCATTGTTCCAGGTAGGACTGAAGCTTTCTTT	CASIVPGRTEAFF	-	-	TRBV28	TRBJ1-1
TGTGCCAGCAGCCAGGGTAACGCGGGGCCTAGCACAGATACGCAGTATTTT	CASSQGNAGPSTDTQYF	many	-	TRBV4-2	TRBJ2-3
TGTGCCAGCCGCCGGGGCTCAGGGGGGTTAGCCAAAAACATTCAGTACTTC	CASRRGSGGLAKNIQYF	many	-	TRBV6-5	TRBJ2-4
TGTGCCAGCAGCCAAGATACGGGCCTCCTCACTGGGGCCAACGTCCTGACTTTC	CASSQDTGLLTGANVLTF	many	-	TRBV3-1	TRBJ2-6
TGCGCCAGCAGGGATCTAGCGGGGGGCGCAGGGGATACGCAGTATTTT	CASRDLAGGAGDTQYF	few	TRBD2	TRBV5-1	TRBJ2-3
TGTGCCAGCAGCTTGGGGACTAGGTACAATGAGCAGTTCTTC	CASSLGTRYNEQFF	many	TRBD2	TRBV5-5	TRBJ2-1
TGTGCCAGCAGCCAAGATGGTGGGGGCATAAACAATGAGCAGTTCTTC	CASSQDGGGINNEQFF	-	-	TRBV3-1	TRBJ2-1
TGTGCCAGCAGCTCAGGACTAGCGGGGGAACCTTCCTACGAGCAGTACTTC	CASSSGLAGEPSYEQYF	many	TRBD2	TRBV7-9	TRBJ2-7
TGTGCCAGCAGTTCCCTGTATGACTACACCTTC	CASSSLYDYTF	-	-	TRBV28	TRBJ1-2
TGCGCCAGCAGCGCCGGGACAGGGGTTGGTGGCTACACCTTC	CASSAGTGVGGYTF	-	TRBD1	TRBV5-1	TRBJ1-2
TGTGCCAGCTCACCTTGGGACAGGGGCATGAACACCGGGGAGCTGTTTTTT	CASSPWDRGMNTGELFF	few	TRBD1	TRBV18	TRBJ2-2
TGTGCCAGTACCTTAACTGGGCAGGCGAATGAGCAGTTCTTC	CASTLTGQANEQFF	many	-	TRBV19	TRBJ2-1
TGTGCCAGCAGCTTGGACCAGGGCTCTGGGGCCAACGTCCTGACTTTC	CASSLDQGSGANVLTF	many	-	TRBV5-6	TRBJ2-6
TGTGCCAGCAGCTCGTTGGTTGGGGGAACTGAGGCTTTCTTT	CASSSLVGGTEAFF	-	-	TRBV7-2	TRBJ1-1
TGTGCCAGCAGTTTATGGGGGACAGGGAGCGACGAGCAGTACTTC	CASSLWGTGSDEQYF	many	TRBD1	TRBV27	TRBJ2-7
TGTGCCAGCAGCTTGACAGGGTCAACAAATACGCAGTATTTT	CASSLTGSTNTQYF	many	-	TRBV5-6	TRBJ2-3
TGTGCCAGCAGCTTAGGCCTAGCGGGGGGTCAAGAGACCCACTACTTC	CASSLGLAGGQETHYF	once	TRBD2	TRBV7-3	TRBJ2-5
TGTGCCAGCAGCACTAACACTGAAGCTTTCTTT	CASSTNTEAFF	few	-	TRBV12-3/TRBV12-4	TRBJ1-1
TGTGCCAGCAGTAATAGCGGGGGATCCTACAATGAGCAGATCTTC	CASSNSGGSYNEQIF	-	TRBD2	TRBV28	TRBJ2-1
TGTGCCAGCAGTGGGACAGGGCTACCGGGCTATGGCTACACCTTC	CASSGTGLPGYGYTF	-	TRBD1	TRBV2	TRBJ1-2
TGTGCCAGCCGGGACAGGGAAAATTCACCCCTCCACTTT	CASRDRENSPLHF	-	TRBD1	TRBV27	TRBJ1-6
TGTGCCAGCAGTTCCCTGGACAGGGGATCCTACGAGCAGTACTTC	CASSSLDRGSYEQYF	many	TRBD1	TRBV25-1	TRBJ2-7
TGCAGTGCTAGGTTCCTAGCGGGGGGGCTGGCTGCGTACAATGAGCAGTTCTTC	CSARFLAGGLAAYNEQFF	many	TRBD2	TRBV20-1	TRBJ2-1
TGTGCCAGCAGCGCTACCAAGGGGTACGAGCAGTACTTC	CASSATKGYEQYF	-	-	TRBV7-2	TRBJ2-7
TGTGCCTGGAGGCTAGCGGGAGGGCCTAGGAAGCAGTACTTC	CAWRLAGGPRKQYF	few	TRBD2	TRBV30	TRBJ2-5
TGTGCCAGCAGTAGACAGGGCTCCTACGAGCAGTACTTC	CASSRQGSYEQYF	many	TRBD1	TRBV6-1	TRBJ2-7
TGTGCCACCAGCAGAGATTTCGGCGGGGGGGCCATATATGAGCAGTTCTTC	CATSRDFGGGAIYEQFF	many	TRBD2	TRBV15	TRBJ2-1
TGTGCCAGCAGTTTAAGTCGGTTGAACACTGAAGCTTTCTTT	CASSLSRLNTEAFF	many	-	TRBV12-3/TRBV12-4	TRBJ1-1
TGTGCCAGCAGCCAAGCCGGGACAGGGTGGGATACGCAGTATTTT	CASSQAGTGWDTQYF	-	TRBD1	TRBV3-1	TRBJ2-3
TGTGCCAGCAGCCAAGGAGGCGGGGGGCCCTCAAATGAGCAGTTCTTC	CASSQGGGGPSNEQFF	many	TRBD2	TRBV4-2	TRBJ2-1
TGTGCCAGCAGCTTAAGGCGGGGTCAGCCCCAGCATTTT	CASSLRRGQPQHF	many	-	TRBV7-2	TRBJ1-5
TGCGCCAGCAGCATACAGGGGGCCCCCGGGGAGCTGTTTTTT	CASSIQGAPGELFF	many	TRBD1	TRBV5-1	TRBJ2-2
TGCAGCGTGGGGAGGAGCTCCTACAATGAGCAGTTCTTC	CSVGRSSYNEQFF	-	-	TRBV29-1	TRBJ2-1
TGCAGTGCTAGAGAACTACGGGGACTAGCCAGCGATACGCAGTATTTT	CSARELRGLASDTQYF	once	TRBD2	TRBV20-1	TRBJ2-3
TGCAGTGCTAGACCTAAGGCGGGGACTTCGGAGACCCAGTACTTC	CSARPKAGTSETQYF	-	-	TRBV20-1	TRBJ2-5
TGTGCCAGCAGCGTTAGGGGGCGGGAGACCCAGTACTTC	CASSVRGRETQYF	many	TRBD1	TRBV9	TRBJ2-5
TGCAGTGCTTGGACTGGAGACAATCAGCCCCAGCATTTT	CSAWTGDNQPQHF	few	-	TRBV20-1	TRBJ1-5
TGTGCCAGCAGTCGCGGACGCCTAACTCATAATTCACCCCTCCACTTT	CASSRGRLTHNSPLHF	many	-	TRBV6-5	TRBJ1-6
TGTGCCAGCAGCACGGACGGCTATGGCTACACCTTC	CASSTDGYGYTF	many	-	TRBV7-9	TRBJ1-2
TGTGCCAGCAGTGACGGGACTAGCGGGAGGAATGAGCAGTTCTTC	CASSDGTSGRNEQFF	-	TRBD2	TRBV9	TRBJ2-1
TGCAGTGCTAGCGGGGGCCCCTTTGCCAATGAGCAGTTCTTC	CSASGGPFANEQFF	once	-	TRBV20-1	TRBJ2-1
TGTGCCAGCAGTCCCCCCGTGGCGGGGGGGGAAGAGACCCAGTACTTC	CASSPPVAGGEETQYF	many	TRBD2	TRBV6-1	TRBJ2-5
TGTGCCAGCAGTTTTTCGACTAGCGGGGGCGGGGAGCAGTACTTC	CASSFSTSGGGEQYF	many	TRBD2	TRBV6-5	TRBJ2-7
TGCGCCAGCAGTGAGCGTCTAGCGGGGTACAATGAGCAGTTCTTC	CASSERLAGYNEQFF	many	TRBD2	TRBV10-2	TRBJ2-1
TGTGCCAGCAGCTTAGGCGGGGGGGTCTCCTACAATGAGCAGTACTTC	CASSLGGGVSYNEQYF	-	TRBD2	TRBV7-2	TRBJ2-7
TGTGCCAGCAGTTCAAGCGGGGCCCAGCAGTACTTC	CASSSSGAQQYF	once	TRBD2	TRBV7-8	TRBJ2-7
TGCAGTGCTAGAGGCCAGGGGGAGGCCAAAAACATTCAGTACTTC	CSARGQGEAKNIQYF	many	TRBD1	TRBV20-1	TRBJ2-4
TGTGCCAGCAGGGAAAGGACAGAATATGGCTACACCTTC	CASRERTEYGYTF	-	-	TRBV6-1	TRBJ1-2
TGCAGTGCTAGAGAAGCCGGGACTAGCGGCCAAGAGACCCAGTACTTC	CSAREAGTSGQETQYF	-	TRBD2	TRBV20-1	TRBJ2-5
TGTGCCTGGACAGTCCAACCCGGGACTGAAGCTTTCTTT	CAWTVQPGTEAFF	many	-	TRBV30	TRBJ1-1
TGTGCCAGCAGTTACAATCCACGCGGCCGGGGGTCCAGAGCATATGAGCAGTTCTTC	CASSYNPRGRGSRAYEQFF	many	-	TRBV6-2/TRBV6-3	TRBJ2-1
TGTGCTAGTGGACGGGACAGCAACACCGGGGAGCTGTTTTTT	CASGRDSNTGELFF	-	TRBD1	TRBV12-5	TRBJ2-2
TGCGCCAGCAGCTTAAAGACGGGACAGGGGGCGTCTGGCTACACCTTC	CASSLKTGQGASGYTF	many	TRBD1	TRBV5-1	TRBJ1-2